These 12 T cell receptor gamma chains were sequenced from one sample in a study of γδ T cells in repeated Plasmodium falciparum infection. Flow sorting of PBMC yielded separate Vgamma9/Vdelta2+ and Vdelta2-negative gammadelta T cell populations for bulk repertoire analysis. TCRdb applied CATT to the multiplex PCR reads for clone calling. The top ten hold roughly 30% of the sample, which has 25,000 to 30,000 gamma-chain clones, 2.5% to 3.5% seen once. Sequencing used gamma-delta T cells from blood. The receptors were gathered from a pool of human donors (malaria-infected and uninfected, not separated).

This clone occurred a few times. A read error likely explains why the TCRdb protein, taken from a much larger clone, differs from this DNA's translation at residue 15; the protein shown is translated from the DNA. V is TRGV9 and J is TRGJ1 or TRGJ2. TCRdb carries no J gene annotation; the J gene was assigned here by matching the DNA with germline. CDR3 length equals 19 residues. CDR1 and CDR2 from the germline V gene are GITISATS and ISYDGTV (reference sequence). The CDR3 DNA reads TGTGCCTTGTGGGAGGTGCCTATTGATCGACTAGAGAATTATGATAAGAAACTCTTT. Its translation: CALWEVPIDRLENYDKKLF.

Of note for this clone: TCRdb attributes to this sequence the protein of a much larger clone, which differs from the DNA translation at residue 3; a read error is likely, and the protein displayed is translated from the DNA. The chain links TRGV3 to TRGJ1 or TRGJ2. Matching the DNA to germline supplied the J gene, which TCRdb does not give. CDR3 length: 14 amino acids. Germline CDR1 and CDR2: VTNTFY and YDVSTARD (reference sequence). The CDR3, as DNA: TGTGCCGCCTGGGACAGGCGGTATTATTATAAGAAACTCTTT. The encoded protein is CAAWDRRYYYKKLF.

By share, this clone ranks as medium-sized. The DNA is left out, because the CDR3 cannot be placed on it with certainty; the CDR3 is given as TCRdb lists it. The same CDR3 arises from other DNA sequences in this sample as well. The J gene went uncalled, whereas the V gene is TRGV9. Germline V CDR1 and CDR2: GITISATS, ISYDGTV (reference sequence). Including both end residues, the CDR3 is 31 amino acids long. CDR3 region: CALWEAIIIRNSLAVEQHLLSQVSIGRIQHF.

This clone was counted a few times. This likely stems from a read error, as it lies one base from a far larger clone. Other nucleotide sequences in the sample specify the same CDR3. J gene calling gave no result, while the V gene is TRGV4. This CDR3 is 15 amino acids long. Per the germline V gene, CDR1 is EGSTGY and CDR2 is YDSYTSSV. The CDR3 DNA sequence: TGTGCCACCTGGGATGGGCACCCCTTTGGGGATAAGAAGCTCTTT. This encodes CATWDGHPFGDKKLF.

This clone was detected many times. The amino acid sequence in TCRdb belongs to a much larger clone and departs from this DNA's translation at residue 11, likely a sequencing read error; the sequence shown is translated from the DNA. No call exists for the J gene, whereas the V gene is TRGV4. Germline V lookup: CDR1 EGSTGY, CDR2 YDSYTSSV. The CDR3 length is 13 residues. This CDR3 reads CATWDGQIYKRLF. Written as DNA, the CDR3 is TGTGCCACCTGGGATGGGCAGATTTATAAGAGACTCTTT.

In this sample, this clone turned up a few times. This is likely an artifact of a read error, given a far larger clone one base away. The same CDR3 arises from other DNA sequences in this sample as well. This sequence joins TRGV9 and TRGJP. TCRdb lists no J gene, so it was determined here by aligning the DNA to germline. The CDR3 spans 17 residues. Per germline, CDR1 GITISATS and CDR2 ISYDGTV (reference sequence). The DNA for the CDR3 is TGTGCCCTGTGGGAGGATCAAGGAGAGTTGGGCAAAAAAATCAAGGTATTT. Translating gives CALWEDQGELGKKIKVF.

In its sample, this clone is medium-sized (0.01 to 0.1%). CDR3 loop: CALWEDPNYYKKLF. The CDR3 DNA follows: TGTGCCTTGTGGGAGGATCCGAATTATTATAAGAAACTCTTT. V usage is TRGV9 and J usage is TRGJ1 or TRGJ2. Germline-derived CDR1 and CDR2 are GITISATS and ISYDGTV (reference sequence). V lost 2 bases, J lost 0 bases, and 4 bases stayed unmatched. This CDR3 contains 14 residues.

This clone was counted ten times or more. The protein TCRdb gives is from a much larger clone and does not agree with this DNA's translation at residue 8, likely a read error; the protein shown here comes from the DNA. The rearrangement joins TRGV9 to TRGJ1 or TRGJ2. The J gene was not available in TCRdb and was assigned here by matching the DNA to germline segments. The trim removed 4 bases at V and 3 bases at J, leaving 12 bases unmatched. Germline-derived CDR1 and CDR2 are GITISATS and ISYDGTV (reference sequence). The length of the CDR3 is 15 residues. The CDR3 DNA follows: TGTGCCTTGTGGGAAGTCTTACAGCCTTATTATAAGAAACTCTTT. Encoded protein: CALWEVLQPYYKKLF.

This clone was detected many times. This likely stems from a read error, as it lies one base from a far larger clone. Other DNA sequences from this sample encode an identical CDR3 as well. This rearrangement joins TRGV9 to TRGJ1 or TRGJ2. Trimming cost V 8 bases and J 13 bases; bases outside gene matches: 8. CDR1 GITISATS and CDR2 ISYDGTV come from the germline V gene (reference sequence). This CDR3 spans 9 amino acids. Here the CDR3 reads CALYSRKLF. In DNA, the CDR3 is TGTGCCTTGTATTCCCGAAAACTCTTT.

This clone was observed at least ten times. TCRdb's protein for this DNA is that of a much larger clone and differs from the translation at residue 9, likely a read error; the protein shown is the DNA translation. The CDR3 is CALWEGNKRLF. DNA of the CDR3: TGTGCCTTGTGGGAGGGAAATAAGAGACTCTTT. The V gene is TRGV9, but the J gene lacks a call. This CDR3 is built from 11 residues. Germline V CDR1 and CDR2: GITISATS, ISYDGTV (reference sequence).

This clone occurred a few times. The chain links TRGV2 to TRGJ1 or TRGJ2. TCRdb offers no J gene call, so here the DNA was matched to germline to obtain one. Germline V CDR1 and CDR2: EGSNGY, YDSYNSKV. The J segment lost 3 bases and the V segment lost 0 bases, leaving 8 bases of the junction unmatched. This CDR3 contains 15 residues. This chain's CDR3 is CATWDGRRGYYKKLF. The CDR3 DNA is TGTGCCACCTGGGACGGGCGGCGAGGTTATTATAAGAAACTCTTT.

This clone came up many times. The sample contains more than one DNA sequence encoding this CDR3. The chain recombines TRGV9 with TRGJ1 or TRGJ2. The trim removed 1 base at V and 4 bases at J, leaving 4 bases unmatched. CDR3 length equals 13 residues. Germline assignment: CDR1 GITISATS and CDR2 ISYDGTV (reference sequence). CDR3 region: CALWEVGYYKKLF. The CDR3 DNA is TGTGCCTTGTGGGAGGTTGGATATTATAAGAAACTCTTT.